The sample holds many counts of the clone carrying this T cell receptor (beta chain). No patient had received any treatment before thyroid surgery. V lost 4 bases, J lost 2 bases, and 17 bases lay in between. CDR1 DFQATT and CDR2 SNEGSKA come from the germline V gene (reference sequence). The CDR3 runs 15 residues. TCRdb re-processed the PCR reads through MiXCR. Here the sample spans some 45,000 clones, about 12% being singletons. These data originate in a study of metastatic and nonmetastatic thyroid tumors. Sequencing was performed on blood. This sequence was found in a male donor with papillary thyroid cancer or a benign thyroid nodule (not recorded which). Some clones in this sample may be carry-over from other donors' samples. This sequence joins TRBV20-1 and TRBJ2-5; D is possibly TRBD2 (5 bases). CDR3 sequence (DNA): TGCAGTGCTAATACAGCCAACGGGAAGCAAGAGACCCAGTACTTC. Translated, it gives CSANTANGKQETQYF.